This paragraph reports one T cell receptor (beta chain). No antigen is known for it. This entry is derived from a study of T cell repertoires in ileal Crohn's disease. Across the whole study: About half received postoperative treatment, about a dozen with thiopurines and under 20 anti-TNF. Notes on the study in general: Clonal expansions were more frequent in active smokers than non-smokers at surgery. Compared with CD4 T cells, sorted CD8 cells carried more expanded clones.

Clones were sequenced by immunoSEQ multiplex PCR, and TCRdb holds only the in-frame ones, with some missing. This table holds about 3,800 clones, about four fifths found once. Sequencing input: ileal tissue. This clonotype was obtained from an adult with Crohn's disease.

Written as DNA, the CDR3 is TGTGCCAGCTCACCAGACAGGAGCTCCTACGAGCAGTACTTC. Protein sequence: CASSPDRSSYEQYF. The chain uses TRBV18 and TRBJ2-5, with a tentative D call TRBD1 (6 bases). The tail of the sequence fits TRBJ2-7 better, so the J call may be wrong. Germline V gene data show CDR1 as KGHSH and CDR2 as LQKENI. The CDR3 is 14 amino acids.